These 29 T cell receptor beta chains came from one sample sequenced in a study of T cells in women clearing cervical HPV infection. Assay: immunoSEQ multiplex PCR; the TCRdb copy retains only in-frame clones and omits some. Its table records under 40,000 clones. Sequencing was done on a sample of blood buffy coat. These receptors were obtained from a woman aged 18-70 years with a cervical HPV16 infection that either progressed to CIN3+ or cleared (not recorded which).

Worth noting for this clone: The CDR3 goes on 3 residues after the read ends, and that part is filled in from the germline J gene. The chain has TRBV7-3 and TRBJ2-4; 9 positions match TRBD1. Per germline, CDR1 SGHTA and CDR2 FQGTGA. The CDR3 consists of 13 residues. The CDR3 DNA, read in part, is TGTGCCAGCAGCCAGGGACAGGGTTATGGT. It encodes CASSQGQGYG. The whole CDR3 reads CASSQGQGYGQYF.

As regards this clone: The CDR3 end is not reached by the read, which stops 3 residues before it; the germline J gene fills it in. The chain joins TRBV5-1 to TRBJ1-2; no reliable D call. V dropped 0 bases and J dropped 0 bases, with 6 bases sitting between them. Looked up from germline, CDR1 is SGHRS and CDR2 is YFSETQ. The CDR3 runs 14 residues. The CDR3 reads CASSLDTANYGYTF. The CDR3 DNA, read in part, is TGCGCCAGCAGCTTGGACACAGCTAACTATGGC.

Turning to this clone: Coverage ceases 3 residues before the CDR3 finishes, and the germline J gene fills in the end. The V call is TRBV7-9, the J call TRBJ1-2, with D unresolved. The CDR3 has 12 amino acids. The V gene's germline CDR1 is SEHNR and CDR2 FQNEAQ (reference sequence). CDR3 region: CASSLGKNIYTF. The covered CDR3 bases are TGTGCCAGCAGCTTAGGAAAAAACATC.

About this clone: The read ends 3 residues before the CDR3 terminus; that terminus is restored from the germline J gene. The chain recombines TRBV27 with TRBJ2-3; D unclear. Germline-derived CDR1 and CDR2 are MNHEY and SMNVEV (reference sequence). The CDR3 is 15 residues long. CDR3 DNA (partial): TGTGCCAGCAGTCCGGGTGTGGAGCCTCAAGAGACG. It yields the protein CASSPGVEPQET. The full CDR3 protein is CASSPGVEPQETQYF.

Note on this clone: One end of the junction is discordant with germline, which a read error may explain. The sequenced fragment ends 3 residues before the CDR3 boundary, so the rest is inferred from the germline J gene. The genes are TRBV10-3 and TRBJ2-1; D is unresolved. The germline V gene encodes CDR1 ENHRY and CDR2 SYGVKD. The CDR3 contains 11 residues. The CDR3 protein is CATSAANEQFF. CDR3 bases read: TGTGCCACCAGTGCCGCGAATGAG.

Concerning this clone: One junction end disagrees with the germline gene, perhaps due to a read error. The DNA ends 3 residues before the CDR3 does, and the rest of the CDR3 is filled in from the germline J gene. Other nucleotide sequences from this sample produce the same CDR3. The V call is TRBV5-6, the J call TRBJ1-3, with a possible D match to TRBD1 (6 bases). The CDR3 extends over 15 amino acids. Germline V CDR1 and CDR2: SGHDT, YYEEEE. CDR3 DNA (partial): TGTGCCAGCAGCTTGACAGGGCCTTCTGGAAACACA. Its translation is CASSLTGPSGNT. The CDR3 reads in full as CASSLTGPSGNTIYF.

Turning to this clone: The read falls 3 residues short of the CDR3 end, and the missing part is taken from the germline J gene. This chain links TRBV19 with TRBJ1-4; D not certain. V was shortened by 3 bases and J by 5 bases, with 10 bases between the two germline ends. CDR1 and CDR2 (germline): LNHDA, SQIVND (reference sequence). CDR3 length: 14 amino acids. The DNA read from the CDR3 is TGTGCCAGTAGTATCAAAGGGCTAAATGAAAAA. Translating it yields CASSIKGLNEK. The entire CDR3 reads CASSIKGLNEKLFF.

The CDR3: CASTKDSKHYGYTF. The CDR3 DNA, read in part, is TGTGCCAGTACCAAGGACAGCAAGCACTATGGC. This chain uses TRBV19 with TRBJ1-2, with D possibly TRBD1 on 6 matching bases. The read gets to within 3 residues of the CDR3 end, and the germline J gene fills in the rest. The V and J ends lost 7 bases and 3 bases respectively, with 15 bases between them. Germline CDR1 reads LNHDA; CDR2 reads SQIVND (reference sequence). The CDR3 covers 14 residues.

Concerning this clone itself: The CDR3 goes on 3 residues after the read ends, and that part is filled in from the germline J gene. The chain has TRBV29-1 and TRBJ1-5; D is unresolved. Trimming removed 4 bases from V and 5 bases from J, with 12 bases in between. CDR1 and CDR2 from the germline V gene are SQVTM and ANQGSEA. This CDR3 region has 13 residues. The sequenced part of the CDR3 DNA is TGCAGCGTTGCGGAAGGAAGGGATCAGCCC. Amino acids: CSVAEGRDQP. The entire CDR3 reads CSVAEGRDQPQHF.

Comments on this clone: The read gets to within 3 residues of the CDR3 end, and the germline J gene fills in the rest. The chain combines TRBV19 with TRBJ2-3; tentative D call: TRBD1 (5 bases). Germline V gene data show CDR1 as LNHDA and CDR2 as SQIVND (reference sequence). V dropped 5 bases and J dropped 1 base, with 7 bases sitting between them. The CDR3 consists of 13 residues. CDR3 sequence: CASSVQGTDTQYF. The part of the CDR3 DNA that was read is TGTGCCAGTAGTGTACAGGGCACAGATACG.

In the case of this clone: From the germline J gene comes the end of the CDR3, since the read stops 3 residues before it. The chain uses TRBV7-8 and TRBJ1-2; D not certain. Per the germline V gene, CDR1 is SGHVS and CDR2 is FQNEAQ. The CDR3 spans 12 residues. CDR3 bases read: TGTGCCAGCAGCAGGACTTCCTACGAC. Protein: CASSRTSYD. The full CDR3 sequence reads CASSRTSYDYTF.

Comment on this clone: The read is 3 residues too short to cover the CDR3 end, so that end is filled in from the germline J gene. This chain joins TRBV19 and TRBJ2-2, with 8 bases lining up with TRBD1. The CDR3 runs to 15 residues. Germline assignment: CDR1 LNHDA and CDR2 SQIVND (reference sequence). CDR3 residues: CASSSAGGQNSPLFF. The part of the CDR3 DNA that was read is TGTGCCAGTAGTTCGGCAGGGGGCCAGAATTCACCG.

Concerning this clone itself: The read is 3 residues too short to cover the CDR3 end, so that end is filled in from the germline J gene. V and J are TRBV2 and TRBJ1-2; the D is unclear. CDR3 length: 13 amino acids. Per the germline V gene, CDR1 is SNHLY and CDR2 is FYNNEI. The sequenced part of the CDR3 DNA is TGTGCCAGCAGTGAAACCTTTTCCTACGAC. It yields the protein CASSETFSYD. The complete CDR3 protein is CASSETFSYDYTF.

Points on this clone: The read gets to within 3 residues of the CDR3 end, and the germline J gene fills in the rest. The rearrangement uses TRBV20-1 and TRBJ2-3; 16 bases are a match to TRBD2. V lost 6 bases to trimming and J lost 4 bases; unmatched junction nucleotides: 13. Germline V gene sequence: CDR1 DFQATT, CDR2 SNEGSKA (reference sequence). The CDR3 totals 18 residues. The sequenced part of the CDR3 DNA is TGCAGTGCCGACGGGACTAGCGGGGGGGCCTTTGATCCAGATACG. It encodes CSADGTSGGAFDPDT. The entire CDR3 sequence reads CSADGTSGGAFDPDTQYF.

About this clone: The read falls 3 residues short of the CDR3 end, and the missing part is taken from the germline J gene. This chain connects TRBV29-1 to TRBJ1-2; D may be TRBD1 (5 bases). Germline V gene sequence: CDR1 SQVTM, CDR2 ANQGSEA. CDR3 length: 12 residues. Trimming took off 5 bases at V and 1 base at J, with 8 bases between the two ends. The CDR3 bases that were read are TGCAGCGTTTGGGACTTTAACTATGGC. Translation gives CSVWDFNYG. In full, the CDR3 is CSVWDFNYGYTF.

Note on this clone: The read comes to an end 3 residues before the CDR3 does, leaving the germline J gene to fill in the end. The chain links TRBV7-2 to TRBJ1-5; D unresolved. CDR1 and CDR2 (germline): SGHTA, FQGNSA. The CDR3 loop spans 13 amino acids. Trimming pared 2 bases from V and 2 bases from J, leaving 4 bases between. CDR3 protein: CASSLRGNQPQHF. The covered CDR3 bases are TGTGCCAGCAGCTTAAGGGGCAATCAGCCC.

Regarding this clone: The junction does not match germline at one end; this may be a read error. The read halts 3 residues ahead of the CDR3 end, with the missing end drawn from the germline J gene. The chain has TRBV20-1 and TRBJ2-3, with 7 bases identical to TRBD2. The CDR3 totals 13 residues. Germline V CDR1 and CDR2: DFQATT, SNEGSKA (reference sequence). Partial CDR3 DNA: TGCAGTGCTAGAGGGGGGGGTTCAGAGACG. It is translated as CSARGGGSET. Given in full, the CDR3 is CSARGGGSETQYF.

In regard to this clone: The read is 3 residues too short to cover the CDR3 end, so that end is filled in from the germline J gene. J is TRBJ2-7 and V is TRBV20-1; a weak D match, TRBD1 (6 bases). The CDR3 is made up of 12 amino acids. Germline CDR1 reads DFQATT; CDR2 reads SNEGSKA (reference sequence). V lost 5 bases and J 4 bases, leaving 12 bases between the germline ends. The CDR3 spells CSAQQGVYEQYF. CDR3 DNA, as far as it was read: TGCAGTGCTCAACAGGGTGTGTACGAG.

With respect to this clone: The junction shows a germline mismatch at one end, possibly a read error. The DNA ends 3 residues before the CDR3 does, and the rest of the CDR3 is filled in from the germline J gene. V and J are TRBV2 and TRBJ2-2; D is ambiguous. This CDR3 comprises 14 residues. Germline CDR1 and CDR2: SNHLY and FYNNEI. The CDR3 here is CASREGLYNSPLFF. The covered CDR3 bases are TGTGCCAGCAGGGAAGGCCTCTATAATTCACCG.

By frequency, this clone registers medium-sized (0.01 to 0.1%). Sequencing ends 3 residues short of the CDR3 end; the germline J gene provides the rest. V and J are TRBV6-2 or TRBV6-3 and TRBJ2-1; D not certain. The germline CDR1 and CDR2 sequences are MNHEY and SVGEGT. The CDR3 is made up of 14 amino acids. Trimming took 8 bases from V and 8 from J, leaving 19 bases between them. CDR3 bases read: TGTGCCAGCTCCTCCTCGCCGGGTGGCTATGAG. Its translation is CASSSSPGGYE. The complete CDR3 sequence is CASSSSPGGYEQFF.

Concerning this clone itself: The DNA ends 3 residues before the CDR3 does, and the rest of the CDR3 is filled in from the germline J gene. The gene calls are TRBV7-8 and TRBJ2-7; 10 bases fit TRBD2. The germline V gene encodes CDR1 SGHVS and CDR2 FQNEAQ. The CDR3 contains 15 residues. J gave up 3 bases and V 5 bases, and 7 bases lay outside the gene matches. The sequenced part of the CDR3 DNA is TGTGCCAGCAGCCCTAGGACTAGCGGACACTACGAG. The encoded protein is CASSPRTSGHYE. The complete CDR3 sequence is CASSPRTSGHYEQYF. The full variable domain, its missing parts supplied by reference TRBV7-8 and TRBJ2-7, is GAGVSQSPRYKVAKRGQDVALRCDPISGHVSLFWYQQALGQGPEFLTYFQNEAQLDKSGLPSDRFFAERPEGSVSTLKIQRTQQEDSAVYLCASSPRTSGHYEQYFGPGTRLTVT.

With respect to this clone: The CDR3 goes on 3 residues after the read ends, and that part is filled in from the germline J gene. Within the sample, other DNA sequences also encode this same CDR3. J is TRBJ1-3 and V is TRBV19; the D gene is possibly TRBD1 (6 bases). The CDR3 sequence is 18 residues long. The V gene lost 6 bases and the J gene lost 2 bases, with 23 bases spanning the gap. Germline lookup yields CDR1 LNHDA and CDR2 SQIVND (reference sequence). The CDR3 protein is CASSTPTQQGPAGNTIYF. The sequenced part of the CDR3 DNA is TGTGCCAGTAGCACCCCTACACAACAGGGCCCAGCTGGAAACACC.

In regard to this clone: The read ends 3 residues before the CDR3 terminus; that terminus is restored from the germline J gene. The chain carries TRBV5-5 and TRBJ2-7, with D unresolved. Deletions cut 4 bases from V and 2 bases from J, with 16 bases between. This CDR3 comprises 15 residues. Germline values: CDR1 SGHKS, CDR2 YYEKEE (reference sequence). The CDR3 spells CASSPGLTEPYEQYF. The sequenced CDR3 bases are TGTGCCAGCAGCCCGGGTCTGACGGAACCCTACGAG.

Details on this clone: The read is 3 residues too short to cover the CDR3 end, so that end is filled in from the germline J gene. The V and J genes are TRBV19 and TRBJ2-3, with 10 bases identical to TRBD1. The CDR3 is 16 amino acids. Per the germline V gene, CDR1 is LNHDA and CDR2 is SQIVND (reference sequence). Unmatched junction bases numbered 12, after V lost 5 bases and J lost 7 bases. The CDR3 protein is CASSRQGAALQNTQYF. CDR3 DNA (partial): TGTGCCAGTAGTCGACAGGGGGCCGCACTACAGAATACG.

Regarding this clone: The CDR3 extends 3 residues past the end of the read, so its final part is completed from the germline J gene. The chain combines TRBV20-1 with TRBJ2-7; 9 bases are shared with TRBD2. The CDR3 sequence is 14 residues long. The germline CDR1 and CDR2 sequences are DFQATT and SNEGSKA (reference sequence). Trimming removed 3 bases from V and 2 bases from J; junction bases left unmatched: 5. The CDR3 DNA, read in part, is TGCAGTGCTAGTCCCCCTAGCGGGGCCTACGAG. Its translation: CSASPPSGAYE. The whole CDR3 protein reads CSASPPSGAYEQYF.

As to this clone: Sequencing ends 3 residues short of the CDR3 end; the germline J gene provides the rest. The chain joins TRBV5-6 to TRBJ1-5; TRBD1 matches at 7 bases. CDR1 and CDR2 (germline): SGHDT, YYEEEE. V trimming: 4 bases; J trimming: 1 base; junction bases outside the gene matches: 5. The CDR3 sequence is 15 residues long. CDR3: CASSRQGRSNQPQHF. The part of the CDR3 DNA that was read is TGTGCCAGCAGCCGACAGGGCAGGAGCAATCAGCCC.

As to this clone: Mismatch with germline at one junction end may stem from a read error. The read terminates 3 residues ahead of where the CDR3 ends, so the germline J gene completes it. Other DNA sequences of this sample code for an identical CDR3. The chain uses TRBV7-8 and TRBJ1-3; TRBD1 agrees at 8 bases. This CDR3 contains 17 residues. Germline V gene sequence: CDR1 SGHVS, CDR2 FQNEAQ. The CDR3 bases that were read are TGTGCCAGCAGCTTACCTATCGGACAGGGCTCTGGAAACACT. Amino acids: CASSLPIGQGSGNT. The whole CDR3 protein is CASSLPIGQGSGNTIYF.

For this clone: The observed sequence ends 3 residues before the CDR3 terminus, with the missing tail filled in from the germline J gene. The chain combines TRBV7-3 with TRBJ1-1, with D possibly TRBD1 on 5 matching bases. Germline V lookup: CDR1 SGHTA, CDR2 FQGTGA. This CDR3 is built from 14 residues. The germline V and J ends were trimmed by 5 bases and 2 bases, with 12 bases remaining between them. The CDR3 here is CASSPSGANTEAFF. The DNA read from the CDR3 is TGTGCCAGCAGCCCAAGCGGGGCTAACACTGAA.

Details on this clone: From the germline J gene comes the end of the CDR3, since the read stops 3 residues before it. V and J are TRBV5-1 and TRBJ2-7; unclear D gene. The CDR3 has 13 amino acids. Germline loops: CDR1 SGHRS, CDR2 YFSETQ. V dropped 4 bases and J dropped 3 bases, with 11 bases sitting between them. The part of the CDR3 DNA that was read is TGCGCCAGCAGCCCAGCCCAGGTCTACGAG. It is translated as CASSPAQVYE. The CDR3, in full, reads CASSPAQVYEQYF.